Included here is one TCR beta chain sequence, with context. These data originate in a study of blood T cell repertoires in COVID-19. Study-level information: PBMCs, B-cell-depleted T cells, or T cells provided the cDNA or gDNA that made up the material.

Clones were read by immunoSEQ multiplex PCR, and TCRdb kept only the in-frame ones, dropping some. The sample includes tens of thousands of clones, more than 75% of them seen just once. The germline CDR1 and CDR2 sequences are MNHNS and SASEGT. CDR3 size: 15 residues. Trimming stripped 2 bases from V and 6 bases from J, with 11 bases between. The rearrangement joins TRBV6-1 to TRBJ1-6, with D hard to call. The origin of this receptor is a woman of 80 years or more with acute or convalescent COVID-19. The sample comprised peripheral blood. CDR3 bases: TGTGCCAGCAGTGAACTGGCCGGGGTTAATTCACCCCTCCACTTT. Translated: CASSELAGVNSPLHF.